This TCR beta chain was captured by sequencing in a study of blood T cell repertoires in COVID-19 (dated by TCRdb to the early 2020s). Regarding the complete study: Samples covering the acute and convalescent phases of COVID-19 were provided by collaborators in the United States, Italy and Spain. The sample metadata nearly always contained a de-identified subject ID, COVID-19 status, age in years and sex. Deeply sampled blood TCRbeta repertoires from subjects exposed to, actively infected with, or recovered from COVID-19 were included in the dataset. Samples were obtained from the ongoing ImmuneRACE study (first 160 participants) and from 1,254 subjects provided by 6 global collaborators. The repertoires were made available in a free public database intended to serve as a resource for research on the immune response to SARS-CoV-2. Where HLA class I and class II types were available, the types were taken from metadata supplied by the sample provider, not from assay-based typing. The material from the prospective study consisted of cDNA or gDNA derived from T cells, B-cell-depleted T cells, or PBMCs.

As to this clone: The antigen it recognizes is unknown. There are no base qualities to consult, and no much larger clone falls within one base.

General conclusions and limits of the study: How much clinical and demographic metadata was included differed by source and by participant, and the metadata was provided uncurated.

TCRbeta CDR3 regions were amplified from genomic DNA by means of the immunoSEQ Assay, a bias-controlled multiplex PCR. The study's processing was this. The number of nucleated cells in each sample was estimated by amplification of reference gene primers within the assay. To quantify the absolute abundance of each unique TCRbeta CDR3 rearrangement, sequence reads were collapsed and filtered. For each sample, productive Simpson clonality was calculated as the square root of Simpson's diversity index over productive rearrangements. TCRdb provides this immuneACCESS table in a form limited to in-frame rearrangements. Some clones are lacking; in checked studies, under half of them reflect an unresolved V gene, and why the rest are absent is not known. The V and J calls and clone size are taken from that table; D and trimming were inferred from the DNA. Present in this sample are around 320,000 clones, about 82% of which were seen just once. The leading ten clones occupy roughly 7.8% of the sample.

The CDR3 spans 13 residues, from the cysteine through the phenylalanine. CDR3 DNA only is kept here, 39 bases in frame from base 1. The germline V gene gives CDR1 as SNHLY and CDR2 as FYNNEI. Trimming removed 6 bases from V and 2 bases from J, leaving 9 bases between the germline ends. Whole blood was collected in K2EDTA tubes by collaborating institutions according to the institutions' own protocols. For TCRbeta analysis, collaborators shipped samples in one of three forms: frozen whole blood, isolated PBMCs, or DNA extracted from either of those sample types. The sequence joins TRBV2 to TRBJ2-3; confidence is insufficient to name the D gene. The sequenced material came from peripheral blood. The receptor's source is a human donor in a cohort sampled during active COVID-19. The CDR3 protein is CASRGHITDTQYF. The DNA sequence reads TGTGCCAGCAGGGGCCACATCACAGATACGCAGTATTTT.